This TCR beta chain was observed in a study of T-cell reconstitution after alpha-beta-depleted transplantation in children. This clonotype was observed many times. Germline V gene data show CDR1 as SGHVS and CDR2 as FQNEAQ. V shed 5 bases and J 6 bases; nucleotides not matched to a gene: 5. CDR3 length equals 16 residues. The TCRbeta library was prepared with unique molecular identifiers. One entry per CDR3 protein, called by TCRdb with MiXCR from the PCR reads. The sample has 200,000 to 250,000 distinct CDR3 sequences, roughly a tenth seen once. The rearrangement joins TRBV7-8 to TRBJ2-2; 14 positions match TRBD2. Sequenced material: PBMCs from the stem cell graft donor, taken from the stem cell graft. The source is a human donor who donated a stem cell graft to a child with SCID. The CDR3 nucleotides read TGTGCCAGCAGCATCTCGACTAGCGGGGGGGCCGGGGAGCTGTTTTTT. Its translation is CASSISTSGGAGELFF. The variable domain in full, completed from reference TRBV7-8 and TRBJ2-2, reads GAGVSQSPRYKVAKRGQDVALRCDPISGHVSLFWYQQALGQGPEFLTYFQNEAQLDKSGLPSDRFFAERPEGSVSTLKIQRTQQEDSAVYLCASSISTSGGAGELFFGEGSRLTVL.